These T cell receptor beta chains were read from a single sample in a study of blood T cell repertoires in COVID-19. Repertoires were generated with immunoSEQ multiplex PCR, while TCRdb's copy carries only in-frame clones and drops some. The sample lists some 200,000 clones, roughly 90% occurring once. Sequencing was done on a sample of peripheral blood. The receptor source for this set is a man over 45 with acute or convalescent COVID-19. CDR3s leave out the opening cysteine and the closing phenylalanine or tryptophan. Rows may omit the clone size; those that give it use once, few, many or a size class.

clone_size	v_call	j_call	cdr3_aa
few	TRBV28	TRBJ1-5	ASSSYTGIRNQPQH
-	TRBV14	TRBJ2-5	ASSRGQKETQY
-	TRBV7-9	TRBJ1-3	ASSPTTQGGYGNTIY
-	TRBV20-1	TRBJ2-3	SASPTREVEDTQY
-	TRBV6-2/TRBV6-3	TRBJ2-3	ASSYSAVLSTDTQY
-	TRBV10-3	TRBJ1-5	AISASEGQGLQPQH
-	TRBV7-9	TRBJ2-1	ASSLSGTGSYNEQF
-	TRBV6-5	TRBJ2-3	ASSYQGLSTDTQY
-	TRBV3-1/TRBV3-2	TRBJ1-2	ASSQGGLNGYT
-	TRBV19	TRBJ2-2	ASTTGSGTGGTGELF
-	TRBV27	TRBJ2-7	ASSLKRQGAYEQY
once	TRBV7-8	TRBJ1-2	ASSMDGRGNYGYT
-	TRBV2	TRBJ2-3	ASRAQSSGTDTQY
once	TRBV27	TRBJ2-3	ASSLSYRPGGMYTDTQY
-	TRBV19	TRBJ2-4	ASSTGAVYNIQY
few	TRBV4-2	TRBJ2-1	ASSQEGTGGHNEQF
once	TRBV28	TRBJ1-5	ASSSHKTLNQPQH
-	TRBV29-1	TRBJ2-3	SVAARLLAGGSTDTQY